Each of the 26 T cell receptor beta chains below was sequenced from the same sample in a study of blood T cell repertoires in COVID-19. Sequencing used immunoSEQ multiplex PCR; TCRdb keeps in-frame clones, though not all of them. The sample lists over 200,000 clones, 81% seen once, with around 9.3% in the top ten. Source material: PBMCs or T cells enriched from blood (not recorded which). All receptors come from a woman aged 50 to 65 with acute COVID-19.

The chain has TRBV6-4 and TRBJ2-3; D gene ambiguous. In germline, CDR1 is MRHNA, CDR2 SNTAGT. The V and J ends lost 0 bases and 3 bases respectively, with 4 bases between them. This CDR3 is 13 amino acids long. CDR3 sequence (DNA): TGTGCCAGCAGTGACTCCCCGACAGATACGCAGTATTTT. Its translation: CASSDSPTDTQYF.

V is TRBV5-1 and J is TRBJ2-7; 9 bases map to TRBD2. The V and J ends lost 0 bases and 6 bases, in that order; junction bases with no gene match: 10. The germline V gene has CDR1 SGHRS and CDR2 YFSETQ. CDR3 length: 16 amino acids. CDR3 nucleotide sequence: TGCGCCAGCAGCTTGGCCTCCGGGACTAGCCTAGTCGAGCAGTACTTC. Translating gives CASSLASGTSLVEQYF.

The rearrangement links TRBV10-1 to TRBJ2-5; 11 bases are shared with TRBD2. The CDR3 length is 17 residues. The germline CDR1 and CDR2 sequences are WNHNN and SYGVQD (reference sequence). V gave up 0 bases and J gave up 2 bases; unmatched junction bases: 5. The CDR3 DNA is TGCGCCAGCAGTGAGTCAAGACTAGCGGGGCCTCAAGAGACCCAGTACTTC. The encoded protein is CASSESRLAGPQETQYF.

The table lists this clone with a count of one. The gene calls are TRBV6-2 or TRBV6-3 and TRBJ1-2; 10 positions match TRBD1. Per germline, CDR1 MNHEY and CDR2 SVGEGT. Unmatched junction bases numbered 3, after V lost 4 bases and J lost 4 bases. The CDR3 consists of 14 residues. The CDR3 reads CASSWDRGTYGYTF. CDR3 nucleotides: TGTGCCAGCAGTTGGGACAGGGGAACCTATGGCTACACCTTC.

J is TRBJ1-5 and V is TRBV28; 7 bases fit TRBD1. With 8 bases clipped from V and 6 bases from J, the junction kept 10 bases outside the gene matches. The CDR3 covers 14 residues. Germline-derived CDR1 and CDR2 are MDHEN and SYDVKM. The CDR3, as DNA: TGTGCCAGCGAAGCAGGGGGTACCACTCAGCCCCAGCATTTT. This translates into CASEAGGTTQPQHF.

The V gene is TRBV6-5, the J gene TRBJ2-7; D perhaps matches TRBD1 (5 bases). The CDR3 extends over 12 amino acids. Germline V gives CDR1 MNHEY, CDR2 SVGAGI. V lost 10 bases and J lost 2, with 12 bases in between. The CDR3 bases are TGTGCCATCTACAGGCCCCCCTACGAGCAGTACTTC. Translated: CAIYRPPYEQYF.

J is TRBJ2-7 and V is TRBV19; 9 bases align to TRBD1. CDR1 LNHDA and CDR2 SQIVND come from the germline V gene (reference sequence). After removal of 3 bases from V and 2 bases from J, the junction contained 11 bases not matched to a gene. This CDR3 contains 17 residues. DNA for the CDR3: TGTGCCAGTAGTATTGCCGACAGGGGGTCACCTACCTACGAGCAGTACTTC. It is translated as CASSIADRGSPTYEQYF. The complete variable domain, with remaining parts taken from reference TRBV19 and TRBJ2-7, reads DGGITQSPKYLFRKEGQNVTLSCEQNLNHDAMYWYRQDPGQGLRLIYYSQIVNDFQKGDIAEGYSVSREKKESFPLTVTSAQKNPTAFYLCASSIADRGSPTYEQYFGPGTRLTVT.

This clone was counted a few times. The CDR3 nucleotides are TGTGCCAGCAGCTACTCGACTAGCGGTATTTACTACGAGCAGTACTTC. Amino acid sequence: CASSYSTSGIYYEQYF. This chain uses TRBV3-1 (or the pseudogene TRBV3-2) with TRBJ2-7; 9 positions match TRBD2. CDR1 and CDR2 (germline): LGHDT, YNNKEL (reference sequence). The V segment lost 5 bases and the J segment 3 bases; nucleotides outside the gene matches: 11. The CDR3 has 16 amino acids.

This CDR3 reads CASSEGRWGVSYEQYF. CDR3 DNA: TGTGCCAGCAGTGAAGGGCGTTGGGGGGTCTCCTACGAGCAGTACTTC. This sequence joins TRBV6-1 and TRBJ2-7; perhaps TRBD2 as D (6 bases). The CDR3 runs to 16 residues. Germline CDR1 MNHNS, CDR2 SASEGT. V was clipped by 1 base and J by 0 bases, with 13 bases between them.

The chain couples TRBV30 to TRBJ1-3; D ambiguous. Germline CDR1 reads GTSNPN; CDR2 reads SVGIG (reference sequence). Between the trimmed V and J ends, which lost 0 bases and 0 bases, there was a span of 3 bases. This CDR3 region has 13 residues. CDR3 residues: CAWSVHSGNTIYF. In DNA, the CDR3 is TGTGCCTGGAGTGTACACTCTGGAAACACCATATATTTT.

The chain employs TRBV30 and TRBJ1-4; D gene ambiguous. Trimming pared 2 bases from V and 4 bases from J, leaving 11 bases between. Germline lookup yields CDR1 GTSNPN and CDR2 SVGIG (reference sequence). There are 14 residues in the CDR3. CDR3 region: CAWSPQELNEKLFF. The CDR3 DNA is TGTGCCTGGAGTCCCCAAGAGCTTAATGAAAAACTGTTTTTT.

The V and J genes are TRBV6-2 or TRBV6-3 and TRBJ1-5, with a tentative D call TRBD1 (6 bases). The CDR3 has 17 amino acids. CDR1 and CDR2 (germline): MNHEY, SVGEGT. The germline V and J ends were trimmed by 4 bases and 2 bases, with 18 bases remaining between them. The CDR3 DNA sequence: TGTGCCAGCAGTTTACCACAGGGAACACGAGGCAATCAGCCCCAGCATTTT. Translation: CASSLPQGTRGNQPQHF.

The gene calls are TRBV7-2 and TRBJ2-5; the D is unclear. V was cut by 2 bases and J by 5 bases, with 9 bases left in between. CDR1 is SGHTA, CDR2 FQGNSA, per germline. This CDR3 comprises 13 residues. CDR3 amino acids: CASSLFRTETQYF. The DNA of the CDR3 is TGTGCCAGCAGCTTATTCCGAACTGAGACCCAGTACTTC.

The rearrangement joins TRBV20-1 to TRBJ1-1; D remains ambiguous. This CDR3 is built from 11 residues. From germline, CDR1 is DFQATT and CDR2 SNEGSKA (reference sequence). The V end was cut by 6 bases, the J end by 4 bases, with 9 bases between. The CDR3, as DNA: TGCAGTGCCAGTGACGGCACTGAAGCTTTCTTT. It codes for CSASDGTEAFF.

The CDR3 region is CASSPRGRGPNQPQHF. For the CDR3, the DNA is TGTGCCAGCAGTCCTCGAGGGAGGGGCCCCAATCAGCCCCAGCATTTT. The chain joins TRBV28 to TRBJ1-5, with a possible D match to TRBD1 (5 bases). Germline CDR1 and CDR2: MDHEN and SYDVKM. Trimming took 5 bases from V and 3 from J, leaving 17 bases between them. The CDR3 length is 16 residues.

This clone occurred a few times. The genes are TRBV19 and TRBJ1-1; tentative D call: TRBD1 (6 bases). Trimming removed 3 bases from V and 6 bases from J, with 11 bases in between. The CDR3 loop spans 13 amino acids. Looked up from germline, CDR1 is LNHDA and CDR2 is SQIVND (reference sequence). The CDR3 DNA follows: TGTGCCAGTAGTATTCGGGGGGCCCCTGAAGCTTTCTTT. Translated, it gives CASSIRGAPEAFF.

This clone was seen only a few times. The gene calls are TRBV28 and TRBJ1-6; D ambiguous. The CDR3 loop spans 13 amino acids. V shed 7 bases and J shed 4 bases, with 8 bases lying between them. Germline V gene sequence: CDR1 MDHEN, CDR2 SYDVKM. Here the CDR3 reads CASTSGYNSPLHF. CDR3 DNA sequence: TGTGCCAGCACGTCGGGTTATAATTCACCCCTCCACTTT.

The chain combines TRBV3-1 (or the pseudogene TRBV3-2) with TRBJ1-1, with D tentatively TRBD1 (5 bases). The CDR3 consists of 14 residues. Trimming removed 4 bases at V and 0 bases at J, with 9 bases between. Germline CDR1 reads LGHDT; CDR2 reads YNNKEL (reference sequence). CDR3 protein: CASSPRGVNTEAFF. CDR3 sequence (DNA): TGTGCCAGCAGCCCCCGGGGGGTGAACACTGAAGCTTTCTTT.

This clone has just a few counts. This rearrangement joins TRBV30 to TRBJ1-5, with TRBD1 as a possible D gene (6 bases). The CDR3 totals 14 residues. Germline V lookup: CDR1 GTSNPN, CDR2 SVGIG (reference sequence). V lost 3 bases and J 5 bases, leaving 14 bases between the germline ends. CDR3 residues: CAWRGGGSYQPQHF. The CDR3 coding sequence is TGTGCCTGGAGAGGGGGGGGCTCGTATCAGCCCCAGCATTTT.

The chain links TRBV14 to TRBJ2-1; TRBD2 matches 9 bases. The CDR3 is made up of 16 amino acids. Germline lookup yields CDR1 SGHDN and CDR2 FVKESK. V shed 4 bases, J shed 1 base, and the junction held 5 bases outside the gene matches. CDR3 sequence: CASSRTTSGSYNEQFF. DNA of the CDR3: TGTGCCAGCAGCCGAACGACTAGCGGATCCTACAATGAGCAGTTCTTC.

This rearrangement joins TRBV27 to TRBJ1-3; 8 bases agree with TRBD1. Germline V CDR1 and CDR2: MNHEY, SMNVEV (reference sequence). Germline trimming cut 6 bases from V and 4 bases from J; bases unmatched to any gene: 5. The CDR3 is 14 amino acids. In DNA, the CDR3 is TGTGCCAGCAGACGGACAGGGTCAGGAAACACCATATATTTT. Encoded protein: CASRRTGSGNTIYF.

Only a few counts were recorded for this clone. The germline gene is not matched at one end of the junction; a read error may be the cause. CDR3 sequence (DNA): TGTGCCAGCACCTTAGTAAGCGGGTCGTACAATGAGCAGTTCTTC. This sequence encodes CASTLVSGSYNEQFF. V is TRBV11-2 and J is TRBJ2-1, with D perhaps TRBD2 (6 bases). The CDR3 runs to 15 residues. Per germline, CDR1 SGHAT and CDR2 FQNNGV.

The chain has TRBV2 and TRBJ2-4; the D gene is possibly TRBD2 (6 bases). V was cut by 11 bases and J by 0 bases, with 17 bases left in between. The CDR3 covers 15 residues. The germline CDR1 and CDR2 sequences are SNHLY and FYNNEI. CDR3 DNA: TGTGCCTCCGGTCGGGGGACTTTAGCCAAAAACATTCAGTACTTC. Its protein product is CASGRGTLAKNIQYF.

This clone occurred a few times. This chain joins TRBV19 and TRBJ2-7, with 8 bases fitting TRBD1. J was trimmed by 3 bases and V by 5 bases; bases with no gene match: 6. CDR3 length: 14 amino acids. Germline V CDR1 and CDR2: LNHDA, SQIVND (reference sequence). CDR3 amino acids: CASSPTDRGYEQYF. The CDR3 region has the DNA TGTGCCAGTAGTCCAACCGACAGGGGCTACGAGCAGTACTTC.

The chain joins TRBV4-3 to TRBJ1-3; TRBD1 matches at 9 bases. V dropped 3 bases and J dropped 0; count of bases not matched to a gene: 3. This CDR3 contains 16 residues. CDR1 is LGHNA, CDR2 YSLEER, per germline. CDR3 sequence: CASSQLQGASGNTIYF. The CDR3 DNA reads TGCGCCAGCAGCCAGTTACAGGGGGCCTCTGGAAACACCATATATTTT.

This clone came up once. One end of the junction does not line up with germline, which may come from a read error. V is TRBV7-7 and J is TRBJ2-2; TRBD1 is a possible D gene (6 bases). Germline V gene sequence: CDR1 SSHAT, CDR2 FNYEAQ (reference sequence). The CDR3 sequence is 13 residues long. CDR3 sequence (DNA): TGTGCTAGCAGCTTACAGGGTCTTGGGGAGCTGTTTTTT. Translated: CASSLQGLGELFF.